A selection of T cell receptor beta chains follows, all from one sample in a study of blood T cell repertoires in COVID-19. Clones were sequenced by immunoSEQ multiplex PCR, and TCRdb holds only the in-frame ones, with some missing. The sample comprises around 180,000 clones, 84% of which are singletons, and roughly 12% rests with the top ten. Sequencing was performed on PBMCs or T cells enriched from blood (not recorded which). The source is a man aged 45-60 years who had recovered from COVID-19. CDR3s include the opening cysteine and the closing phenylalanine or tryptophan. Each record gives: clone size, D gene, J gene, V gene, CDR3 DNA, CDR3 protein. D genes are given only for firm matches. Some rows mark clone size as missing; the rest say once, few, many or name a class of expanded clone.

abundance: once; d_gene: -; j_gene: TRBJ1-5; v_gene: TRBV6-5; CDR3nt: TGTGCCAGCAGTTACTCGGTCAGGGTGGAGGGTCAGCCCCAGCATTTT; CDR3aa: CASSYSVRVEGQPQHF
abundance: few; d_gene: TRBD1; j_gene: TRBJ2-3; v_gene: TRBV19; CDR3nt: TGTGCCAGTAACGAGGGGGCTGCAGATACGCAGTATTTT; CDR3aa: CASNEGAADTQYF
abundance: -; d_gene: -; j_gene: TRBJ1-1; v_gene: TRBV9; CDR3nt: TGTGCCAGCAGTCACCAGCGGGGGGGCGGAACTGAAGCTTTCTTT; CDR3aa: CASSHQRGGGTEAFF
abundance: few; d_gene: TRBD1; j_gene: TRBJ1-1; v_gene: TRBV11-1; CDR3nt: TGTGCCAGCAGCTTCCTAGACAGGGGGACTGAAGCTTTCTTT; CDR3aa: CASSFLDRGTEAFF
abundance: -; d_gene: -; j_gene: TRBJ2-1; v_gene: TRBV5-1; CDR3nt: TGCGCCAGCAGCTTGGTATCAGCGCCCTACAATGAGCAGTTCTTC; CDR3aa: CASSLVSAPYNEQFF
abundance: many; d_gene: -; j_gene: TRBJ1-2; v_gene: TRBV11-2; CDR3nt: TGTGCCAGCAGCTTAGGGGGAGACACCGACTTCGGCTACACCTTC; CDR3aa: CASSLGGDTDFGYTF
abundance: -; d_gene: TRBD1; j_gene: TRBJ2-6; v_gene: TRBV18; CDR3nt: TGTGCCAGCTCACCACGGTTGGACAGGGGGCTCTCTGGGGCCAACGTCCTGACTTTC; CDR3aa: CASSPRLDRGLSGANVLTF
abundance: -; d_gene: TRBD2; j_gene: TRBJ2-1; v_gene: TRBV6-1; CDR3nt: TGTGCCAGCAGTGGAAAACCGGGACTAGCTAAGTTCTTCAGCTACAATGAGCAGTTCTTC; CDR3aa: CASSGKPGLAKFFSYNEQFF
abundance: -; d_gene: -; j_gene: TRBJ1-1; v_gene: TRBV30; CDR3nt: TGTGCCTGGAGTGACACGAACACTGAAGCTTTCTTT; CDR3aa: CAWSDTNTEAFF
abundance: -; d_gene: -; j_gene: TRBJ1-5; v_gene: TRBV28; CDR3nt: TGTGCCAGCACCTCGGGACAAAGCCAGCCCCAGCATTTT; CDR3aa: CASTSGQSQPQHF
abundance: once; d_gene: TRBD1; j_gene: TRBJ2-7; v_gene: TRBV15; CDR3nt: TGTGCCACCAGCACCAGGACAGGGGTCACCTACGAGCAGTACTTC; CDR3aa: CATSTRTGVTYEQYF
abundance: -; d_gene: -; j_gene: TRBJ1-3; v_gene: TRBV11-2; CDR3nt: TGTGCCAGCAGCTTACAAAACTCTGGAAACACCATATATTTT; CDR3aa: CASSLQNSGNTIYF
abundance: -; d_gene: TRBD1; j_gene: TRBJ2-5; v_gene: TRBV2; CDR3nt: TGTGCCAGCAGCCGGACAGGTACCCTCACAGAGACCCAGTACTTC; CDR3aa: CASSRTGTLTETQYF
abundance: -; d_gene: TRBD1; j_gene: TRBJ1-2; v_gene: TRBV18; CDR3nt: TGTGCCAGCTCACCGGGCAGGGGGACCAACTATGGCTACACCTTC; CDR3aa: CASSPGRGTNYGYTF
abundance: -; d_gene: TRBD1; j_gene: TRBJ2-1; v_gene: TRBV7-3; CDR3nt: TGTGCCAGCAGCCCCTCGGGACAGGGGGGTGAGCAGTTCTTC; CDR3aa: CASSPSGQGGEQFF
abundance: -; d_gene: -; j_gene: TRBJ2-7; v_gene: TRBV15; CDR3nt: TGTGCCACCAGCAGGGGGGGGACAACGGACGAGCAGTACTTC; CDR3aa: CATSRGGTTDEQYF
abundance: -; d_gene: -; j_gene: TRBJ1-2; v_gene: TRBV5-5; CDR3nt: TGTGCCAGCAGCTTGGCCGACAAGGCGGGCTATGGCTACACCTTC; CDR3aa: CASSLADKAGYGYTF
abundance: -; d_gene: -; j_gene: TRBJ1-6; v_gene: TRBV2; CDR3nt: TGTGCCAGGGGATCTGGGAGCTCCTATAATTCACCCCTCCACTTT; CDR3aa: CARGSGSSYNSPLHF
abundance: -; d_gene: TRBD1; j_gene: TRBJ2-2; v_gene: TRBV19; CDR3nt: TGTGCCAGTAGCTGGGGACAGGGTTGGACCGGGGAGCTGTTTTTT; CDR3aa: CASSWGQGWTGELFF
abundance: -; d_gene: -; j_gene: TRBJ1-2; v_gene: TRBV5-1; CDR3nt: TGCGCCAACAGGGCCGTCGCCGGGAGGTATGGCTACACCTTC; CDR3aa: CANRAVAGRYGYTF
abundance: -; d_gene: -; j_gene: TRBJ2-7; v_gene: TRBV4-2; CDR3nt: TGTGCCAGCAGCCAAGAGTTAACGGCAGGGCCCTACGAGCAGTACTTC; CDR3aa: CASSQELTAGPYEQYF
abundance: -; d_gene: TRBD1; j_gene: TRBJ1-5; v_gene: TRBV3-1/TRBV3-2; CDR3nt: TGTGCCAGCAGCCAAGGGGGACAGGGGGCCCAGCCCCAGCATTTT; CDR3aa: CASSQGGQGAQPQHF
abundance: -; d_gene: -; j_gene: TRBJ2-2; v_gene: TRBV21-1; CDR3nt: TGTGCCAGCAGCCAGATCGACACCGGGGAGCTGTTTTTT; CDR3aa: CASSQIDTGELFF
abundance: -; d_gene: TRBD2; j_gene: TRBJ2-3; v_gene: TRBV18; CDR3nt: TGTGCCAGCTCACCAGGAACGGGGGGGCGCACAGATACGCAGTATTTT; CDR3aa: CASSPGTGGRTDTQYF
abundance: -; d_gene: TRBD1; j_gene: TRBJ1-1; v_gene: TRBV10-1; CDR3nt: TGCGCCAGCAGCCCTAGGACAGGGTTGAACACTGAAGCTTTCTTT; CDR3aa: CASSPRTGLNTEAFF
abundance: -; d_gene: -; j_gene: TRBJ1-2; v_gene: TRBV6-5; CDR3nt: TGTGCCAGCAGTCCCTCCGGAGGCTATGGCTACACCTTC; CDR3aa: CASSPSGGYGYTF
abundance: -; d_gene: TRBD2; j_gene: TRBJ2-3; v_gene: TRBV6-5; CDR3nt: TGTGCCAGTAGAGGGGGAGCGGGGGCCGGGGATACGCAGTATTTT; CDR3aa: CASRGGAGAGDTQYF
abundance: -; d_gene: -; j_gene: TRBJ1-6; v_gene: TRBV5-1; CDR3nt: TGCGCCAGCAGCTTGGTACCGGGGGAGGGGTCACCCCTCCACTTT; CDR3aa: CASSLVPGEGSPLHF
abundance: -; d_gene: -; j_gene: TRBJ1-2; v_gene: TRBV6-4; CDR3nt: TGTGCCAGCAGTGAAGAGGTGTATGGGGAGGGCGGCTACACCTTC; CDR3aa: CASSEEVYGEGGYTF
abundance: -; d_gene: -; j_gene: TRBJ2-3; v_gene: TRBV2; CDR3nt: TGTGCCAGCAGTGAATTGGGCTTCACAGATACGCAGTATTTT; CDR3aa: CASSELGFTDTQYF
abundance: -; d_gene: -; j_gene: TRBJ1-3; v_gene: TRBV4-1; CDR3nt: TGCGCCAGCAGCCAAGAGAACAGGGTCGGAAACACCATATATTTT; CDR3aa: CASSQENRVGNTIYF
abundance: once; d_gene: -; j_gene: TRBJ1-6; v_gene: TRBV11-2; CDR3nt: TGTGCCAGCAGCTTATCCCCGGAGGGTTCACCCCTCCACTTT; CDR3aa: CASSLSPEGSPLHF
abundance: few; d_gene: TRBD1; j_gene: TRBJ2-7; v_gene: TRBV29-1; CDR3nt: TGCAGCGTGGGGACAGGGGGCATGAACGAGCAGTACTTC; CDR3aa: CSVGTGGMNEQYF
abundance: -; d_gene: TRBD1; j_gene: TRBJ1-5; v_gene: TRBV6-5; CDR3nt: TGTGCCAGCAGTTACTCCTACAGGGGCGCAAATCAGCCCCAGCATTTT; CDR3aa: CASSYSYRGANQPQHF
abundance: -; d_gene: TRBD1; j_gene: TRBJ1-1; v_gene: TRBV7-3; CDR3nt: TGTGCCAGCAGCTTGCAGGGGGCCATGAACACTGAAGCTTTCTTT; CDR3aa: CASSLQGAMNTEAFF
abundance: -; d_gene: TRBD2; j_gene: TRBJ2-1; v_gene: TRBV25-1; CDR3nt: TGTGCCAGCGCGACTAGCGGAGGCTCCTACAATGAGCAGTTCTTC; CDR3aa: CASATSGGSYNEQFF
abundance: -; d_gene: TRBD1; j_gene: TRBJ1-2; v_gene: TRBV4-2; CDR3nt: TGTGCCAGCAGCCAAGATTCGCAGGGGGCTAACTATGGCTACACCTTC; CDR3aa: CASSQDSQGANYGYTF
abundance: -; d_gene: -; j_gene: TRBJ2-2; v_gene: TRBV4-3; CDR3nt: TGCGCCAGCAGCCAAGGGCGGGGTTACGCCGGGGAGCTGTTTTTT; CDR3aa: CASSQGRGYAGELFF
abundance: -; d_gene: -; j_gene: TRBJ2-7; v_gene: TRBV15; CDR3nt: TGTGCCACCAGCAGTGGGGAGGACTCTCAACCTTCCTACGAGCAGTACTTC; CDR3aa: CATSSGEDSQPSYEQYF
abundance: -; d_gene: TRBD1; j_gene: TRBJ2-6; v_gene: TRBV10-3; CDR3nt: TGTGCCATCATGAGCCTAAACAGGGGGGTTTTCTCTGGGGCCAACGTCCTGACTTTC; CDR3aa: CAIMSLNRGVFSGANVLTF
abundance: -; d_gene: -; j_gene: TRBJ1-1; v_gene: TRBV19; CDR3nt: TGTGCCAGTAGTATAGGACAGCCAAACACTGAAGCTTTCTTT; CDR3aa: CASSIGQPNTEAFF
abundance: -; d_gene: TRBD1; j_gene: TRBJ2-3; v_gene: TRBV7-6; CDR3nt: TGTGCCAGCAGCCTCCCCCCTGTCGGGACAGTAAGCACAGATACGCAGTATTTT; CDR3aa: CASSLPPVGTVSTDTQYF
abundance: -; d_gene: TRBD1; j_gene: TRBJ1-6; v_gene: TRBV28; CDR3nt: TGTGCCAGCGACTCCGGGACAGGGTCCACCTCTTCACCCCTCCACTTT; CDR3aa: CASDSGTGSTSSPLHF
abundance: -; d_gene: -; j_gene: TRBJ1-2; v_gene: TRBV18; CDR3nt: TGTGCCAGCTCACCGGACAAGGCAGATGGCTACACCTTC; CDR3aa: CASSPDKADGYTF
abundance: -; d_gene: TRBD1; j_gene: TRBJ1-2; v_gene: TRBV4-2; CDR3nt: TGTGCCAGCAGCCAAGAGTGGGACAGCTCTAACTATGGCTACACCTTC; CDR3aa: CASSQEWDSSNYGYTF
abundance: -; d_gene: -; j_gene: TRBJ1-2; v_gene: TRBV28; CDR3nt: TGTGCCAGCAGCCGGGGGGGTTACTATGGCTACACCTTC; CDR3aa: CASSRGGYYGYTF
abundance: few; d_gene: TRBD2; j_gene: TRBJ2-1; v_gene: TRBV3-1/TRBV3-2; CDR3nt: TGTGCCAGCAGCCAAGAGAGGGGGCTAGCGGGGGCCGTCCTTGGGGAGCAGTTCTTC; CDR3aa: CASSQERGLAGAVLGEQFF
abundance: -; d_gene: -; j_gene: TRBJ2-2; v_gene: TRBV21-1; CDR3nt: TGTGCCACCCGGGGAATCTTAGTGGGGGAGCTGTTTTTT; CDR3aa: CATRGILVGELFF